The next 32 T cell receptor beta chains were all read from a single sample in a study of cytomegalovirus exposure and HLA in healthy donors. PCR involved 60 Vbeta and 13 Jbeta primers. Method: immunoSEQ multiplex PCR; TCRdb's copy keeps in-frame clones and lacks some. The table lists 95,000 or so clones, approximately 80% of them singletons. The sequencing input was PBMCs. Every receptor here comes from a woman in her forties in good health and CMV-seronegative.

The chain is built from TRBV28 and TRBJ2-7; D is unresolved. CDR1 and CDR2 from the germline V gene are MDHEN and SYDVKM. V was clipped by 3 bases and J by 4 bases, with 7 bases between them. CDR3 length: 12 residues. CDR3 amino acids: CASSLSWYEQYF. The DNA for the CDR3 is TGTGCCAGCAGTTTGAGTTGGTACGAGCAGTACTTC.

The chain uses TRBV14 and TRBJ2-7; D is unresolved. The CDR3 loop spans 12 amino acids. Trimming shortened V by 1 base and J by 4 bases, and 5 bases separated the two germline ends. Germline V gene data show CDR1 as SGHDN and CDR2 as FVKESK. The CDR3 DNA reads as TGTGCCAGCAGCCAAGGGCCATACGAGCAGTACTTC. Its protein product is CASSQGPYEQYF.

The chain uses TRBV10-2 and TRBJ2-1, with 12 bases lining up with TRBD2. CDR3 length: 15 residues. Germline V gene sequence: CDR1 WSHSY, CDR2 SAAADI. Trimming took 3 bases from V and 8 from J; bases not matched to a gene: 5. This CDR3 is CASSDFPSGGDEQFF. Here the CDR3 DNA reads TGCGCCAGCAGTGATTTCCCTAGCGGGGGGGATGAGCAGTTCTTC.

This sequence joins TRBV27 and TRBJ1-1; D is unresolved. The V end was cut by 2 bases, the J end by 2 bases, with 6 bases between. The CDR3 sequence is 13 residues long. Germline V gene data show CDR1 as MNHEY and CDR2 as SMNVEV (reference sequence). The CDR3 nucleotides read TGTGCCAGCAGTTTAATTTCTAACACTGAAGCTTTCTTT. Amino acid sequence: CASSLISNTEAFF.

This clone was detected only once. The chain is built from TRBV9 and TRBJ2-3; 10 nucleotides align to TRBD2. The CDR3 runs 14 residues. J lost 0 bases, V lost 5 bases, and 0 bases had no gene match. Looked up from germline, CDR1 is SGDLS and CDR2 is YYNGEE. CDR3 sequence (DNA): TGTGCCAGCAGGGGACTAGCGAGCACAGATACGCAGTATTTT. It translates to CASRGLASTDTQYF.

V is TRBV21-1 and J is TRBJ1-1. TRBV21-1 is an annotated pseudogene. The CDR3 runs to 17 residues. Written as DNA, the CDR3 is TGTGCCAGCAGCTCTGAGGCGGGGGCGATCATGAACACTGAAGCTTTCTTT. Translated, it gives CASSSEAGAIMNTEAFF.

The chain joins TRBV6-5 to TRBJ1-5; 7 bases fit TRBD1. J gave up 3 bases and V 4 bases, and 6 bases lay outside the gene matches. Germline CDR1 is MNHEY and CDR2 is SVGAGI. This CDR3 comprises 15 residues. The CDR3 coding sequence is TGTGCCAGCAGTTTGACAGGGTTGAACAATCAGCCCCAGCATTTT. Translated: CASSLTGLNNQPQHF.

The table lists this clone with a count of one. The rearrangement links TRBV25-1 to TRBJ1-3; TRBD1 matches 8 bases. Trimming removed 3 bases from V and 1 base from J; junction bases left unmatched: 8. The germline gives CDR1 MGHDK, CDR2 SYGVNS. This CDR3 spans 17 amino acids. DNA for the CDR3: TGTGCCAGCAGTGACACTACAGGGGGAGGGTCTGGAAACACCATATATTTT. Translated: CASSDTTGGGSGNTIYF.

This chain uses TRBV5-1 with TRBJ2-3, with 13 bases lining up with TRBD2. Looked up from germline, CDR1 is SGHRS and CDR2 is YFSETQ. The CDR3 runs 16 residues. J lost 1 base, V lost 3 bases, and 2 bases had no gene match. CDR3 residues: CASSSGTSGGTDTQYF. The DNA of the CDR3 is TGCGCCAGCAGCTCCGGGACTAGCGGGGGCACAGATACGCAGTATTTT.

The chain employs TRBV5-1 and TRBJ2-1; 9 nucleotides align to TRBD2. There are 14 residues in the CDR3. Germline V gives CDR1 SGHRS, CDR2 YFSETQ. With V trimmed by 4 bases and J by 7 bases, 6 bases remained unmatched. Here the CDR3 DNA reads TGCGCCAGCAGCGCCTCGACTAGCGGAAATGAGCAGTTCTTC. Its protein is CASSASTSGNEQFF.

The DNA of the CDR3 is TGTGCCAGCAGCGGGAGGGGCGAGCAGTACTTC. It is translated as CASSGRGEQYF. V and J are TRBV9 and TRBJ2-7, with D perhaps matching TRBD2 (6 bases). Germline assignment: CDR1 SGDLS and CDR2 YYNGEE. This CDR3 contains 11 residues. Trimming took 3 bases from V and 6 from J, leaving 7 bases between them.

This clone was seen only a few times. The J gene is TRBJ2-5, the V gene TRBV7-2; perhaps TRBD2 as D (6 bases). This CDR3 is built from 14 residues. V dropped 1 base and J dropped 7 bases, with 13 bases sitting between them. Germline values: CDR1 SGHTA, CDR2 FQGNSA. CDR3 region: CASSLGRDQGTQYF. CDR3 DNA sequence: TGTGCCAGCAGCTTAGGGCGGGACCAGGGGACCCAGTACTTC.

The gene calls are TRBV15 and TRBJ1-2, with unresolved D. The CDR3 runs to 13 residues. The germline V and J ends were trimmed by 5 bases and 6 bases, with 13 bases remaining between them. Looked up from germline, CDR1 is LNHNV and CDR2 is YYDKDF (reference sequence). Here the CDR3 reads CATSSAAGDGYTF. The CDR3 DNA reads TGTGCCACCAGCTCTGCGGCGGGTGATGGCTACACCTTC.

The chain uses TRBV29-1 and TRBJ2-3, with TRBD1 as a possible D gene (7 bases). The V and J ends lost 6 bases and 6 bases respectively, with 16 bases between them. This CDR3 has 13 residues. The V gene's germline CDR1 is SQVTM and CDR2 ANQGSEA. CDR3 region: CSVRDSLADTQYF. In nucleotides, the CDR3 is TGCAGCGTGCGGGACAGTCTAGCGGATACGCAGTATTTT.

This chain links TRBV11-3 with TRBJ2-1, with D possibly TRBD2 on 7 matching bases. The germline V gene has CDR1 SGHNT and CDR2 YENEEA. Trimming removed 5 bases from V and 4 bases from J, with 15 bases in between. The CDR3 loop spans 15 amino acids. CDR3 in amino acids: CASSLWGGPYNEQFF. The CDR3 bases are TGTGCCAGCAGCCTCTGGGGGGGCCCTTACAATGAGCAGTTCTTC. Drawing the rest from reference TRBV11-3 and TRBJ2-1, the complete variable domain is EAGVVQSPRYKIIEKKQPVAFWCNPISGHNTLYWYLQNLGQGPELLIRYENEEAVDDSQLPKDRFSAERLKGVDSTLKIQPAELGDSAVYLCASSLWGGPYNEQFFGPGTRLTVL.

This clone was seen a few times. The CDR3 loop reads CASSAGGLNTEAFF. The CDR3 DNA follows: TGTGCCAGTAGTGCTGGGGGACTAAACACTGAAGCTTTCTTT. The chain uses TRBV19 and TRBJ1-1; a weak D match, TRBD1 (5 bases). CDR3 size: 14 residues. Between the trimmed V and J ends, which lost 5 bases and 2 bases, there was a span of 12 bases. The germline V gene has CDR1 LNHDA and CDR2 SQIVND (reference sequence).

This rearrangement joins TRBV19 to TRBJ2-3; 10 nucleotides match TRBD1. The CDR3 length is 16 residues. J gave up 1 base and V 4 bases, and 5 bases lay outside the gene matches. Germline V CDR1 and CDR2: LNHDA, SQIVND (reference sequence). CDR3 sequence (DNA): TGTGCCAGTAGTACTCGACAGGGGGCAGGCACAGATACGCAGTATTTT. Its protein is CASSTRQGAGTDTQYF.

This rearrangement joins TRBV18 to TRBJ2-5; no clear D. The germline V and J ends were trimmed by 4 bases and 5 bases, with 8 bases remaining between them. The CDR3 sequence is 12 residues long. Germline V gene lookup returns CDR1 KGHSH and CDR2 LQKENI. In nucleotides, the CDR3 is TGTGCCAGCTCACTGTACGGTGAGACCCAGTACTTC. It yields the protein CASSLYGETQYF.

This sequence joins TRBV20-1 and TRBJ2-5, with D unresolved. The CDR3 contains 11 residues. V gave up 5 bases and J gave up 4 bases, with 8 bases separating them. Germline V gene lookup returns CDR1 DFQATT and CDR2 SNEGSKA (reference sequence). For the CDR3, the DNA is TGCAGTGCTCGCGCTCGAGAGACCCAGTACTTC. Its protein is CSARARETQYF.

The chain recombines TRBV4-2 with TRBJ2-3; 8 bases fit TRBD1. This CDR3 region has 16 residues. The V gene end was trimmed by 6 bases and the J gene end by 0 bases; junction bases not matched to a gene: 8. The V gene's germline CDR1 is LGHNA and CDR2 YNFKEQ. The CDR3, as DNA: TGTGCCAGCAGTGAGGACCGGACAGGGAGCACAGATACGCAGTATTTT. Its translation: CASSEDRTGSTDTQYF.

This chain links TRBV6-1 with TRBJ1-1; 7 nucleotides agree with TRBD1. The CDR3 extends over 17 amino acids. CDR1 MNHNS and CDR2 SASEGT come from the germline V gene. The J segment lost 0 bases and the V segment lost 1 base, leaving 8 bases of the junction unmatched. The CDR3 DNA reads TGTGCCAGCAGTGAAGTAGACAGGGCGGACGTGAACACTGAAGCTTTCTTT. This sequence encodes CASSEVDRADVNTEAFF.

The gene calls are TRBV13 and TRBJ1-3, with D hard to call. V was shortened by 1 base and J by 4 bases, with 8 bases between the two germline ends. Germline CDR1 reads PRHDT; CDR2 reads FYEKMQ (reference sequence). CDR3 length: 14 residues. CDR3 loop: CASSLVVIGNTIYF. CDR3 sequence (DNA): TGTGCCAGCAGCTTAGTAGTCATAGGAAACACCATATATTTT.

This chain uses TRBV5-1 with TRBJ2-1; 8 positions match TRBD1. This CDR3 has 16 amino acids. Germline CDR1 and CDR2: SGHRS and YFSETQ. After removal of 3 bases from V and 3 bases from J, the junction contained 8 bases not matched to a gene. In nucleotides, the CDR3 is TGCGCCAGCAGCTCCCCCGTAGGGACAGGCTACAATGAGCAGTTCTTC. It specifies CASSSPVGTGYNEQFF.

Details on this clone: This same CDR3 is encoded by further DNA sequences in the sample. This chain uses TRBV6-5 with TRBJ2-7; 8 bases align to TRBD1. Germline trimming cut 6 bases from V and 3 bases from J; bases unmatched to any gene: 10. CDR1 and CDR2 from the germline V gene are MNHEY and SVGAGI. This CDR3 is 15 amino acids long. The CDR3 DNA sequence: TGTGCCAGCAGCAAAGCTCAGGGGGCAAGCTACGAGCAGTACTTC. Protein product: CASSKAQGASYEQYF.

As regards this clone: This CDR3 is also generated by other DNA sequences in the sample. The chain links TRBV7-9 to TRBJ2-7; 8 bases agree with TRBD2. The V gene's germline CDR1 is SEHNR and CDR2 FQNEAQ (reference sequence). Unmatched junction bases numbered 18, after V lost 5 bases and J lost 3 bases. The CDR3 sequence is 18 residues long. The CDR3 coding sequence is TGTGCCAGCAGCACTACTAGCGGCGGGGCTTTTTCACTCTACGAGCAGTACTTC. Encoded protein: CASSTTSGGAFSLYEQYF.

The chain couples TRBV9 to TRBJ1-2; 9 bases map to TRBD1. With 4 bases clipped from V and 2 bases from J, the junction kept 3 bases outside the gene matches. Germline CDR1 and CDR2: SGDLS and YYNGEE. There are 14 residues in the CDR3. CDR3 protein: CASSPGQGNYGYTF. CDR3 coding DNA: TGTGCCAGCAGCCCCGGACAGGGGAACTATGGCTACACCTTC.

The CDR3 DNA is TGCGCCAGCAGCCTCGACTCCATACCAGATACGCAGTATTTT. Translated: CASSLDSIPDTQYF. The rearrangement links TRBV4-3 to TRBJ2-3, with unresolved D. Trimming cost V 4 bases and J 4 bases, with 12 bases left between them. Germline V CDR1 and CDR2: LGHNA, YSLEER. The CDR3 totals 14 residues.

This clone was seen only once. The V and J genes are TRBV7-9 and TRBJ1-1; 9 bases match TRBD1. The germline V gene has CDR1 SEHNR and CDR2 FQNEAQ (reference sequence). There are 14 residues in the CDR3. Trimming removed 4 bases from V and 2 bases from J; junction bases left unmatched: 2. The CDR3 sequence is CASSSTGGNTEAFF. For the CDR3, the DNA is TGTGCCAGCAGCTCCACAGGGGGCAACACTGAAGCTTTCTTT.

This chain links TRBV18 with TRBJ2-3, with 10 bases lining up with TRBD1. Germline V CDR1 and CDR2: KGHSH, LQKENI. Trimming cost V 1 base and J 6 bases; bases outside gene matches: 7. CDR3 length: 16 amino acids. In DNA, the CDR3 is TGTGCCAGCTCACCACAGTGGGACAGGGGTTATGATACGCAGTATTTT. It yields the protein CASSPQWDRGYDTQYF.

This sequence joins TRBV11-2 and TRBJ2-5; the match to TRBD2 covers 7 bases. V shed 1 base, J shed 3 bases, and the junction held 5 bases outside the gene matches. Germline V lookup: CDR1 SGHAT, CDR2 FQNNGV. The CDR3 has 15 amino acids. For the CDR3, the DNA is TGTGCCAGCAGCTTAGTTGCGGGGGATAAAGAGACCCAGTACTTC. Its protein product is CASSLVAGDKETQYF.

This clone has just one count. This chain uses TRBV12-5 with TRBJ1-5; no clear D. Germline assignment: CDR1 LGHNT and CDR2 FRNRAP. The CDR3 spans 14 residues. V lost 1 base and J 5 bases, leaving 9 bases between the germline ends. As DNA, the CDR3 is TGTGCTAGTGGTTTGGACACCCACCATCAGCCCCAGCATTTT. Translating it yields CASGLDTHHQPQHF.

The chain is built from TRBV10-3 and TRBJ2-3; weak D call: TRBD2 (5 bases). This CDR3 has 13 residues. With 11 bases removed from V and 0 bases from J, the gap between germline ends came to 12 bases. Per the germline V gene, CDR1 is ENHRY and CDR2 is SYGVKD. Written as DNA, the CDR3 is TGTGCCGTTCAGGACTCTAGCACAGATACGCAGTATTTT. This codes for CAVQDSSTDTQYF.